This T cell receptor beta chain was observed in a study of T-cell reconstitution after alpha-beta-depleted transplantation in children. The table lists this clonotype with a few counts. Unique molecular identifiers were incorporated when the TCRbeta library was constructed. TCRdb called the PCR reads again in MiXCR, with one record for every CDR3 protein. Here the sample spans a few hundred thousand distinct CDR3 sequences, roughly 9.5% being singletons. The sample in question was PBMCs from the stem cell graft donor, obtained from the stem cell graft. The sequence was collected from a human donor who donated a stem cell graft to a child with SCID.

CDR3 sequence (DNA): TGCAGCGTTGAGTTACCGAACTCTGGAAACACCATATATTTT. The encoded protein is CSVELPNSGNTIYF. This chain joins TRBV29-1 and TRBJ1-3; no definite D call. Germline lookup yields CDR1 SQVTM and CDR2 ANQGSEA. This CDR3 has 14 residues. V lost 3 bases and J lost 0, with 9 bases in between.